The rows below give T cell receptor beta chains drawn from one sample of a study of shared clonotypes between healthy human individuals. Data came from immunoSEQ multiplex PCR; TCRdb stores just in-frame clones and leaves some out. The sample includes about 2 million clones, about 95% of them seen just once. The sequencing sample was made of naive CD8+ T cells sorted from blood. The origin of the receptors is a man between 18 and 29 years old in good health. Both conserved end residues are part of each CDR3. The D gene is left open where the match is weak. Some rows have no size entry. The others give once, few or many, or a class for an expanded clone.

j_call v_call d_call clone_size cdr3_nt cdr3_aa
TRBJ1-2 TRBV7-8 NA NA TGTGCCAGCAGCTTAGACGGAGGAGGGAGGTATGGCTACACCTTC CASSLDGGGRYGYTF
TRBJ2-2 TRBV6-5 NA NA TGTGCCAGCAGTTACTCGCCGGAATCAGGGGAGCTGTTTTTT CASSYSPESGELFF
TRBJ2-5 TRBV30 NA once TGTGCCTGGACCACGGCCGCTGGTGAGACCCAGTACTTC CAWTTAAGETQYF
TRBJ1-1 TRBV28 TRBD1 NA TGTGCCAGCAGTGCGGTTGACAGGGCGGATATGAACACTGAAGCTTTCTTT CASSAVDRADMNTEAFF
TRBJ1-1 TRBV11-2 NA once TGTGCCAGCAGCTCTACCTCCGGGACTTACACTGAAGCTTTCTTT CASSSTSGTYTEAFF
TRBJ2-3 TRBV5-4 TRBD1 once TGTGCCAGCAGCCCGGGACAGAGCACAGATACGCAGTATTTT CASSPGQSTDTQYF
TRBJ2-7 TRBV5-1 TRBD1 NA TGCGCCAGCAGCACCGCACAGGGGAGCTCCTACGAGCAGTACTTC CASSTAQGSSYEQYF
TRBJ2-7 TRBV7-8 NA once TGTGCCAGCAGCTTAATCAGCACCTACGAGCAGTACTTC CASSLISTYEQYF
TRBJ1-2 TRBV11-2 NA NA TGTGCCAGCAGTCGCGCGGGGGCGGGGTATGGCTACACCTTC CASSRAGAGYGYTF
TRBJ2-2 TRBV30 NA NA TGTGCCTGGAGTCTTACAGGGACCGGGGAGCTGTTTTTT CAWSLTGTGELFF
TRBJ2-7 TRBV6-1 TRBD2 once TGTGCCAGCAGTGAGGGACTAGCGGGCTCCTACGAGCAGTACTTC CASSEGLAGSYEQYF
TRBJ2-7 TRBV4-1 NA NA TGCGCCAGCAGCCAAGTTCCCGTCCGGGACGCATCCTACGAGCAGTACTTC CASSQVPVRDASYEQYF
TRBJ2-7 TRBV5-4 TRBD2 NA TGTGCCAGCAGAGAGCGGGGGAGCTCCTACGAGCAGTACTTC CASRERGSSYEQYF
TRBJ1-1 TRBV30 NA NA TGTGCCTGGATAGGACAGTCGAACACTGAAGCTTTCTTT CAWIGQSNTEAFF
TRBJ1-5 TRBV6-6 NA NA TGTGCCAGCAGTTCCTCCCCAGGGGAGAGCAATCAGCCCCAGCATTTT CASSSSPGESNQPQHF
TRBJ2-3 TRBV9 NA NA TGTGCCAGCAGCCCCAGTGGTCACGGCACAGATACGCAGTATTTT CASSPSGHGTDTQYF